A selection of T cell receptor beta chains follows, all from one sample in a study of blood T cell repertoires in COVID-19. The data were produced by immunoSEQ multiplex PCR, yet TCRdb's version contains in-frame clones alone and is incomplete. The repertoire holds about 230,000 clones, with around four fifths as singletons. Material: peripheral blood. All receptors derive from a woman between 65 and 79 years old with active or convalescent COVID-19. CDR3s include the opening cysteine and the closing phenylalanine or tryptophan. Expanded clones are given a class, and other clones once, few, many or no size at all.

-	TRBV5-1	16	TRBJ1-4	CASSSRQGATNEKLFF
once	TRBV4-1	14	TRBJ1-5	CASSQDPGWQPQHF
once	TRBV6-1	15	TRBJ2-7	CASSDPRRDIYEQYF
-	TRBV19	16	TRBJ2-3	CASSIQDGTATDTQYF
-	TRBV24-1	15	TRBJ2-3	CATSDPAGSGDTQYF
-	TRBV4-1	15	TRBJ1-2	CASSQERNRGLGYTF
-	TRBV6-5	14	TRBJ1-4	CASRVFRANEKLFF
-	TRBV2	12	TRBJ1-6	CASSELGRGNHF
-	TRBV6-5	12	TRBJ1-2	CASRTEDYGYTF
-	TRBV2	14	TRBJ2-7	CASREGTGGYEQYF
few	TRBV24-1	14	TRBJ2-2	CATRAGPNTGELFF
-	TRBV3-1/TRBV3-2	22	TRBJ2-3	CASSQEGRIGGLADSSTDTQYF
few	TRBV28	13	TRBJ1-4	CASRLGGNEKLFF
-	TRBV6-6	14	TRBJ1-1	CASLRPARNTEAFF
-	TRBV10-1	14	TRBJ2-7	CASRDGTSKHEQYF
-	TRBV9	16	TRBJ1-6	CASSIPRGGGNSPLHF
-	TRBV6-5	14	TRBJ1-1	CASSYQGGPGEAFF
few	TRBV13	12	TRBJ2-1	CASSFGQSEQFF
-	TRBV6-2/TRBV6-3	18	TRBJ2-1	CASSHVKAGLSSYNEQFF
-	TRBV28	16	TRBJ1-2	CASVEGFGTGPYGYTF
-	TRBV5-6	16	TRBJ1-2	CASSHIQGTGGVGYTF
-	TRBV2	14	TRBJ1-2	CASRDDRGDGGYTF
-	TRBV19	16	TRBJ2-7	CASRDTPRALNYEQYF
few	TRBV7-9	14	TRBJ1-1	CASSSPTANTEAFF
-	TRBV18	15	TRBJ1-3	CASSPLDNSGNTIYF
-	TRBV2	14	TRBJ1-2	CASSYRVEVDGYTF
-	TRBV6-5	16	TRBJ2-3	CASSYGSGVGSDTQYF
-	TRBV28	14	TRBJ1-2	CASTLHRGDYGYTF
few	TRBV3-1/TRBV3-2	17	TRBJ2-5	CASSQLRQGAGGETQYF
-	TRBV10-3	15	TRBJ1-2	CATQSSGGGSVGYTF
-	TRBV5-1	17	TRBJ2-5	CASSLALGGQTQETQYF
-	TRBV6-2/TRBV6-3	14	TRBJ2-1	CASSGTGVRNEQFF
-	TRBV5-1	17	TRBJ1-2	CASSWRRGQGRVGGYTF
-	TRBV3-1/TRBV3-2	12	TRBJ1-5	CASSRRNQPQHF
once	TRBV18	15	TRBJ1-1	CASSPAGTANTEAFF
-	TRBV6-5	15	TRBJ2-3	CASRASGMGTDTQYF
-	TRBV18	15	TRBJ2-7	CASSEETGWSYEQYF
-	TRBV6-5	14	TRBJ1-6	CASRSTEARSPLHF
-	TRBV30	15	TRBJ1-1	CAWSQTSGTGVKAFF
few	TRBV6-6	14	TRBJ1-1	CASSPRTGEAEAFF
-	TRBV7-2	15	TRBJ2-4	CASSPDRGTKNIQYF
-	TRBV6-5	13	TRBJ1-5	CAIATGPNQPQHF
once	TRBV18	15	TRBJ2-2	CASSPLAGKTGELFF
once	TRBV6-5	14	TRBJ2-3	CASSPVQGTDTQYF